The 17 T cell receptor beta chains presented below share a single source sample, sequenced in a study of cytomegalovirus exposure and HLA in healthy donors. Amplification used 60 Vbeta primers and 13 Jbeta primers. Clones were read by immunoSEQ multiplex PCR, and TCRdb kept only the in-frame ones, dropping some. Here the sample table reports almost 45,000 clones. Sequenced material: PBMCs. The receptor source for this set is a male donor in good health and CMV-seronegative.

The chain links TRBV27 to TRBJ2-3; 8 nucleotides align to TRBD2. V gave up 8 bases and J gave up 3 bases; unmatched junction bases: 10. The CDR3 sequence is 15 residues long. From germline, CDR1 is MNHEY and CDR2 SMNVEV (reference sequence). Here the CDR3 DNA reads TGTGCCAGCGCCGGGGCGGGAGGCCTTACAGATACGCAGTATTTT. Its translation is CASAGAGGLTDTQYF.

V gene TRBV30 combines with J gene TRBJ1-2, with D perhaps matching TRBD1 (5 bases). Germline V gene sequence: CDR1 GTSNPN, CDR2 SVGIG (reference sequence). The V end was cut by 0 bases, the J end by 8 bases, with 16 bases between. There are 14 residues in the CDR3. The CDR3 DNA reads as TGTGCCTGGAGTGTTGGAACAGGCCACTGGGGCTACACCTTC. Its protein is CAWSVGTGHWGYTF.

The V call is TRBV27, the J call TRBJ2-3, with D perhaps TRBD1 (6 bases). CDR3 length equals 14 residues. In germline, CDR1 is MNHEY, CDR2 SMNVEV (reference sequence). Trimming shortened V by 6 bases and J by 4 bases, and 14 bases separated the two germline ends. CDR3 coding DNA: TGTGCCAGCAGCTTACAGGGCGCCCCAGATACGCAGTATTTT. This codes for CASSLQGAPDTQYF.

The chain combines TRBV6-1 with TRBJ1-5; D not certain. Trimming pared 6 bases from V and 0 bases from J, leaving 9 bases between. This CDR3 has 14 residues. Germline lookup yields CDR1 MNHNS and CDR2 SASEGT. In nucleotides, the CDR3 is TGTGCCAGCAGCAGACAAGTTAGCAATCAGCCCCAGCATTTT. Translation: CASSRQVSNQPQHF.

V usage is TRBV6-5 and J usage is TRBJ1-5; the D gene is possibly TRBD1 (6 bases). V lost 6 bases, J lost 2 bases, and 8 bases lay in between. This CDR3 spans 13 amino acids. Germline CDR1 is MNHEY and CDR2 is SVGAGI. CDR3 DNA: TGTGCCAGCAGGGACAGAGGCAATCAGCCCCAGCATTTT. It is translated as CASRDRGNQPQHF.

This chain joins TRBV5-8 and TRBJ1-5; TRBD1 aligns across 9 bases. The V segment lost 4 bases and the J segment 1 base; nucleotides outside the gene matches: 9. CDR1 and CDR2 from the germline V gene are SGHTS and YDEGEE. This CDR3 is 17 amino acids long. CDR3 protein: CASSVDRGARSNQPQHF. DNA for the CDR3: TGTGCCAGCAGCGTGGACAGGGGCGCAAGGAGCAATCAGCCCCAGCATTTT.

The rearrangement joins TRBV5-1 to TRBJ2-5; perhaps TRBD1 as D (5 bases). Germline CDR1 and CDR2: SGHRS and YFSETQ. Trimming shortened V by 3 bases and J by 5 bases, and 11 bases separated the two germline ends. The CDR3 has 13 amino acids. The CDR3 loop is CASSSTVMETQYF. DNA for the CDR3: TGCGCCAGCAGCTCGACAGTAATGGAGACCCAGTACTTC. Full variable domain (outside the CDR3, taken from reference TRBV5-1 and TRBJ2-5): KAGVTQTPRYLIKTRGQQVTLSCSPISGHRSVSWYQQTPGQGLQFLFEYFSETQRNKGNFPGRFSGRQFSNSRSEMNVSTLELGDSALYLCASSSTVMETQYFGPGTRLLVL.

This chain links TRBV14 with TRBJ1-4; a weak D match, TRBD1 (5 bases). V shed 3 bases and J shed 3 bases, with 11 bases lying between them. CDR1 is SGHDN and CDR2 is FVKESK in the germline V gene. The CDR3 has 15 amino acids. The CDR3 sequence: CASSHAGGSNEKLFF. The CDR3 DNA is TGTGCCAGCAGCCATGCGGGGGGGTCTAATGAAAAACTGTTTTTT.

The CDR3 nucleotides read TGTGCCAGCAGCCCCCGCAGGGTAGATACGCAGTATTTT. Its protein is CASSPRRVDTQYF. The chain uses TRBV11-2 and TRBJ2-3; the D gene is possibly TRBD1 (5 bases). The CDR3 sequence is 13 residues long. Trimming pared 5 bases from V and 5 bases from J, leaving 11 bases between. Germline V lookup: CDR1 SGHAT, CDR2 FQNNGV.

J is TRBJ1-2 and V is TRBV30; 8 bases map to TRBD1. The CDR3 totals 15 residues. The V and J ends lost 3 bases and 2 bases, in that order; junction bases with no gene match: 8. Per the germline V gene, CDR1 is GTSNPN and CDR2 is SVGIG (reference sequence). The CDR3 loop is CAWSERQGQNYGYTF. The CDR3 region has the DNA TGTGCCTGGAGCGAAAGACAGGGGCAAAACTATGGCTACACCTTC.

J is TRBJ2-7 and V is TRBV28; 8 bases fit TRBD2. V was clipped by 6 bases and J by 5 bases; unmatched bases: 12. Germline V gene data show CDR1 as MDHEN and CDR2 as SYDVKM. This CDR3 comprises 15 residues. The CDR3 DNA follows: TGTGCCAGCAGCCCTCCCAGCGGGAGTTTCAACGAGCAGTACTTC. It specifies CASSPPSGSFNEQYF.

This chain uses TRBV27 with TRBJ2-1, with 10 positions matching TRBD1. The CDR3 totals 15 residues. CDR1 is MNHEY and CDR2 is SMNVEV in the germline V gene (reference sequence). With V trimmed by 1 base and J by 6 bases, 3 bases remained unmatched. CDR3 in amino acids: CASSLFDRGRNEQFF. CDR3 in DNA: TGTGCCAGCAGTTTATTTGACAGGGGGCGCAATGAGCAGTTCTTC.

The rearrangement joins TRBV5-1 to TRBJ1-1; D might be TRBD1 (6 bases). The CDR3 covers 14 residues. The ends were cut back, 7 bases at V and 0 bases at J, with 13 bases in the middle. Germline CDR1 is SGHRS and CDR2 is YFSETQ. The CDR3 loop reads CASQNGQLNTEAFF. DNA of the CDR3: TGCGCCAGCCAGAACGGACAGCTGAACACTGAAGCTTTCTTT.

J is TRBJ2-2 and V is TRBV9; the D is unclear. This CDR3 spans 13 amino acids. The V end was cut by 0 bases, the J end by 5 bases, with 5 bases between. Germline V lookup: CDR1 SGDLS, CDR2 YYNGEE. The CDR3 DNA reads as TGTGCCAGCAGCGTAGCTTTTACCGGGGAGCTGTTTTTT. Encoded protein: CASSVAFTGELFF.

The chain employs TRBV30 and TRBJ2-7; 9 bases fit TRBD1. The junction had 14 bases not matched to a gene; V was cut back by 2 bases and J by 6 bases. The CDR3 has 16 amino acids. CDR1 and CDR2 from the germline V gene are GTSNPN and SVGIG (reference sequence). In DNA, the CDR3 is TGTGCCTGGAGTACTCGGGGACAGGGCTTTATGTCCGAGCAGTACTTC. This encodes CAWSTRGQGFMSEQYF.

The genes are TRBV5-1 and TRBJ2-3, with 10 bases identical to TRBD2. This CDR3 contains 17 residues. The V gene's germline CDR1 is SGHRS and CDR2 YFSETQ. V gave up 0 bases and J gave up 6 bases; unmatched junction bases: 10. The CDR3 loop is CASSLGPSGSVPDTQYF. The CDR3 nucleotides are TGCGCCAGCAGCTTGGGGCCTAGCGGGAGCGTTCCGGATACGCAGTATTTT.

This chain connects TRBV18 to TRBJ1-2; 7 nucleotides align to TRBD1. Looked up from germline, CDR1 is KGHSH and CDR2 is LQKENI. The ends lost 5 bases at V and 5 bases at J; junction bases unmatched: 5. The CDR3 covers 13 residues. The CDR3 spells CASSGDSLYGYTF. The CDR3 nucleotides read TGTGCCAGCTCAGGGGACAGTCTATATGGCTACACCTTC.